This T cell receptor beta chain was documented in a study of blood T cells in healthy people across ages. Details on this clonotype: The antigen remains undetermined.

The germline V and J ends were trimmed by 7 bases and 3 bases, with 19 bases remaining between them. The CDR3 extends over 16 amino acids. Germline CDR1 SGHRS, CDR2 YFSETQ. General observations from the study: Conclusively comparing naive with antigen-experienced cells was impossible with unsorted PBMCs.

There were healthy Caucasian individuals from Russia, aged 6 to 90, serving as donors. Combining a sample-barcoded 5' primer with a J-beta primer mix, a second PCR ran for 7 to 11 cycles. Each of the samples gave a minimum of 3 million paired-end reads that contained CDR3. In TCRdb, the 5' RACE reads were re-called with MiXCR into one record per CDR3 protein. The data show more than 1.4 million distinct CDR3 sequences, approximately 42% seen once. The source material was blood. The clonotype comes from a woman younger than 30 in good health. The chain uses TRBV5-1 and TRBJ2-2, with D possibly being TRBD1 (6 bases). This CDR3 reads CASLPSGTQDTGELFF. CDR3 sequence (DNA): TGCGCCAGCCTACCCTCCGGGACACAAGACACCGGGGAGCTGTTTTTT. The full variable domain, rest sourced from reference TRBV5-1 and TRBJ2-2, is KAGVTQTPRYLIKTRGQQVTLSCSPISGHRSVSWYQQTPGQGLQFLFEYFSETQRNKGNFPGRFSGRQFSNSRSEMNVSTLELGDSALYLCASLPSGTQDTGELFFGEGSRLTVL.